One TCR beta chain is described in this entry. The antigen remains unidentified. The sample belongs to a study of CD8+ T cells in alopecia areata. The V gene end was trimmed by 4 bases and the J gene end by 4 bases; junction bases not matched to a gene: 2. The CDR3 extends over 14 amino acids. The germline gives CDR1 SGDLS, CDR2 YYNGEE. Isolated RNA was reverse transcribed into cDNA used as the sequencing template. Method: immunoSEQ multiplex PCR; TCRdb's copy keeps in-frame clones and lacks some. The sample has 200,000 or so clones, approximately 53% seen once; the top ten hold under 5%. Study-wide findings and caveats: Resident alphabeta T cells of normal skin are also sequenced in scalp samples. Especially in alopecia totalis/universalis, lesional scalp showed greater clonality than normal scalp did. Compared with mice, patients displayed less clear TCR sharing, possibly for HLA-related reasons.

PBMCs served as the source from which CD4+ and CD8+ T cells were sorted. The sequencing input was CD8+ T cells sorted from blood. The clonotype was recovered from a human donor in good health. The V call is TRBV9, the J call TRBJ1-5; 10 bases agree with TRBD1. The CDR3 here is CASSPDRGNQPQHF. Here the CDR3 DNA reads TGTGCCAGCAGCCCGGACAGGGGGAATCAGCCCCAGCATTTT.